These T cell receptor beta chains were read from a single sample in a study of blood T cell repertoires in COVID-19. Method: immunoSEQ multiplex PCR; TCRdb's copy keeps in-frame clones and lacks some. The sample contains about 80,000 clones, 60% to 80% of which appear only once. Source material: peripheral blood. Source of these receptors: a man between 70 and 80 years old with active or convalescent COVID-19. The conserved cysteine and the conserved F or W are not part of the CDR3 here. The order of the fields is V gene, CDR3 protein.

v_gene: TRBV18
CDR3aa: ASSPGRGQPQH

v_gene: TRBV4-1
CDR3aa: ASSQGTGSDYT

v_gene: TRBV11-3
CDR3aa: ASSSGTGGTNEKLF

v_gene: TRBV29-1
CDR3aa: SVNGEGQGRYGYT

v_gene: TRBV6-5
CDR3aa: ASSTDRNQPQH

v_gene: TRBV6-5
CDR3aa: ASSYGTGGTDTQY

v_gene: TRBV19
CDR3aa: ASTDSGQGNSPLH

v_gene: TRBV11-2
CDR3aa: ASSRQEGGVLF

v_gene: TRBV3-1/TRBV3-2
CDR3aa: ASAGQGSYEQY

v_gene: TRBV3-1/TRBV3-2
CDR3aa: ASSHAQGGEQY

v_gene: TRBV4-1
CDR3aa: ASSQEVRGTGLDTQY

v_gene: TRBV5-1
CDR3aa: ASSPVVGGTETQY

v_gene: TRBV7-6
CDR3aa: ASSLSGARDIQY

v_gene: TRBV9
CDR3aa: ASSVVEGASTDTQY

v_gene: TRBV10-2
CDR3aa: ASGDRDPYGYT

v_gene: TRBV11-2
CDR3aa: ASSSQQETQY

v_gene: TRBV28
CDR3aa: ASSAPLSGGPVETQY

v_gene: TRBV6-5
CDR3aa: ASKRDYEQY

v_gene: TRBV24-1
CDR3aa: ATSDGQAVETQY

v_gene: TRBV5-1
CDR3aa: ASSLVNSGYEQY

v_gene: TRBV5-6
CDR3aa: ASSFGINTGELF

v_gene: TRBV19
CDR3aa: ASSIDGPSGVAFNEQF